The 26 T cell receptor beta chains below were found in one sample sequenced in a study of Graves' ophthalmopathy and Graves' hyperthyroidism. RNA transcripts yielded amplified TCR beta CDR3 regions. First-round RT-PCR used HTBI primers; second-round multiplex PCR followed. TCRdb recomputed calls from the multiplex PCR reads with MiXCR, one row per CDR3 protein. Of around 1,000,000 distinct CDR3 sequences detected, roughly two fifths appear once; the ten largest clones hold approximately 12%. The sample comprised peripheral blood or thyroid tissue (not recorded which). These receptors all come from an adult man with Graves' hyperthyroidism.

This clonotype was counted at least ten times. This clone may be a read error of a much larger clone one base away. The rearrangement uses TRBV7-8 and TRBJ2-5; 7 nucleotides align to TRBD1. This CDR3 has 14 amino acids. The germline V gene encodes CDR1 SGHVS and CDR2 FQNEAQ. The CDR3 coding sequence is TGTGCCAACAGCTACCGGACAGGCCAAGAGACCCAGTACTTC. It codes for CANSYRTGQETQYF.

Many counts were recorded for this clonotype. The gene calls are TRBV20-1 and TRBJ2-7, with D maybe TRBD1 (7 bases). This CDR3 is built from 13 residues. Per the germline V gene, CDR1 is DFQATT and CDR2 is SNEGSKA (reference sequence). Trimming stripped 6 bases from V and 4 bases from J, with 16 bases between. The CDR3 here is CSALRAGGYEQYF. The DNA of the CDR3 is TGCAGTGCCCTCAGGGCAGGGGGGTACGAGCAGTACTTC.

The sample holds many counts of this clonotype. V gene TRBV12-3 or TRBV12-4 combines with J gene TRBJ2-5; 7 nucleotides agree with TRBD1. The ends lost 8 bases at V and 1 base at J; junction bases unmatched: 13. The CDR3 extends over 16 amino acids. CDR3 DNA: TGTGCCAGCGCCGGATACCGGGACAGCCTCCAAGAGACCCAGTACTTC. This gives the protein CASAGYRDSLQETQYF.

This clonotype was detected many times. J is TRBJ2-5 and V is TRBV5-1, with 8 positions matching TRBD1. This CDR3 region has 16 residues. Trimming took 0 bases from V and 4 from J; bases not matched to a gene: 8. The V gene's germline CDR1 is SGHRS and CDR2 YFSETQ. The CDR3, as DNA: TGCGCCAGCAGCTTGGACGGACAGGGAGTAGGAGAGACCCAGTACTTC. It yields the protein CASSLDGQGVGETQYF. Together with reference TRBV5-1 and TRBJ2-5, the CDR3 gives the full variable domain: KAGVTQTPRYLIKTRGQQVTLSCSPISGHRSVSWYQQTPGQGLQFLFEYFSETQRNKGNFPGRFSGRQFSNSRSEMNVSTLELGDSALYLCASSLDGQGVGETQYFGPGTRLLVL.

This clonotype was recorded a few times. This chain links TRBV4-1 with TRBJ1-1; tentative D call: TRBD1 (5 bases). The CDR3 has 13 amino acids. Trimming removed 6 bases at V and 7 bases at J, with 15 bases between. Per germline, CDR1 MGHRA and CDR2 YSYEKL. This chain's CDR3 is CASRDLGGGEAFF. For the CDR3, the DNA is TGCGCCAGCAGGGACCTGGGGGGGGGTGAAGCTTTCTTT.

A word on this clonotype: Since the CDR3 does not end with the conserved phenylalanine or tryptophan, this likely comes from a read error. V gene TRBV28 combines with J gene TRBJ1-6; D remains ambiguous. This CDR3 has 18 amino acids. Germline V gene sequence: CDR1 MDHEN, CDR2 SYDVKM. The V end lost 4 bases, the J end lost 0 bases, and 16 bases lay between the germline ends. The CDR3 region is CASSSVVRASSYNSPLHL. The CDR3 DNA reads TGTGCCAGCAGTTCCGTGGTTAGGGCTAGCTCCTATAATTCACCCCTCCACCTT.

Points on this clonotype: The CDR3 carries no conserved terminal phenylalanine or tryptophan, so it likely arises from a read error. It is unclear where the CDR3 begins or ends on the DNA, so no DNA is shown, and the CDR3 is as TCRdb lists it. The chain joins TRBV2 to TRBJ2-6. Germline V gene data show CDR1 as SNHLY and CDR2 as FYNNEI. The CDR3 numbers 8 amino acids, ends counted. Here the CDR3 reads CASSREDV.

The CDR3 region is CSVAGQGSEAFF. For the CDR3, the DNA is TGCAGCGTTGCGGGTCAGGGGAGTGAAGCTTTCTTT. The V call is TRBV29-1, the J call TRBJ1-1, with a weak D call TRBD1 (6 bases). Trimming removed 4 bases at V and 7 bases at J, with 13 bases between. This CDR3 region has 12 residues. Germline assignment: CDR1 SQVTM and CDR2 ANQGSEA.

This clonotype was detected many times. J is TRBJ2-5 and V is TRBV7-3; the D gene is possibly TRBD2 (5 bases). Trimming removed 2 bases at V and 3 bases at J, with 7 bases between. CDR1 is SGHTA, CDR2 FQGTGA, per germline. The CDR3 length is 13 residues. DNA of the CDR3: TGTGCCAGCAGCTTAGAGGGAGAAGAGACCCAGTACTTC. Amino acids: CASSLEGEETQYF.

This clonotype was observed at least ten times. The chain carries TRBV6-2 or TRBV6-3 and TRBJ2-7; D ambiguous. The length of the CDR3 is 12 residues. The germline gives CDR1 MNHEY, CDR2 SVGEGT. V was clipped by 2 bases and J by 3 bases, with 5 bases between them. CDR3 sequence reads: CASSYPNYEQYF. The CDR3 nucleotides read TGTGCCAGCAGTTACCCGAACTACGAGCAGTACTTC.

The chain links TRBV7-8 to TRBJ2-5; D gene uncertain. V was cut by 1 base and J by 1 base, with 19 bases left in between. The CDR3 is made up of 18 amino acids. Germline V lookup: CDR1 SGHVS, CDR2 FQNEAQ. CDR3 nucleotides: TGTGCCAGCAGCTTAGAAGCCCGGGCGCGGACCACCCAAGAGACCCAGTACTTC. This encodes CASSLEARARTTQETQYF.

Ten or more counts support this clonotype. The chain links TRBV7-2 to TRBJ2-5; 10 bases are a match to TRBD1. V lost 5 bases to trimming and J lost 7 bases; unmatched junction nucleotides: 7. The CDR3 is made up of 14 amino acids. Germline V gene data show CDR1 as SGHTA and CDR2 as FQGNSA. The CDR3 coding sequence is TGTGCCAGCAGCCCCTCCCGGGACAGGGGGACCCAGTACTTC. Its protein is CASSPSRDRGTQYF.

This clonotype was seen repeatedly, ten times or more. The V gene is TRBV19, the J gene TRBJ1-1; D not resolved. Germline-derived CDR1 and CDR2 are LNHDA and SQIVND (reference sequence). V lost 6 bases and J lost 4, with 18 bases in between. There are 15 residues in the CDR3. CDR3 nucleotide sequence: TGTGCCAGTAGGTTACAGCATTCCTCGGGCACTGAAGCTTTCTTT. Protein: CASRLQHSSGTEAFF.

This clonotype has a count of ten or more. This chain connects TRBV7-9 to TRBJ1-3; D uncertain. The CDR3 contains 16 residues. V was clipped by 5 bases and J by 1 base, with 15 bases between them. Germline CDR1 is SEHNR and CDR2 is FQNEAQ (reference sequence). The chain's CDR3 is CASSPSGLVSGNTIYF. The DNA of the CDR3 is TGTGCCAGCAGCCCAAGTGGGCTTGTATCTGGAAACACCATATATTTT.

The chain uses TRBV10-1 and TRBJ2-7; possibly TRBD1 for D (6 bases). V was shortened by 3 bases and J by 3 bases, with 12 bases between the two germline ends. The CDR3 totals 14 residues. From germline, CDR1 is WNHNN and CDR2 SYGVQD (reference sequence). The CDR3 here is CASSEGGRVYEQYF. CDR3 sequence (DNA): TGCGCCAGCAGTGAAGGGGGACGGGTCTACGAGCAGTACTTC.

This clonotype has only one observation. The V gene is TRBV29-1, the J gene TRBJ2-1; D possibly corresponds to TRBD1 (5 bases). There are 10 residues in the CDR3. CDR1 is SQVTM and CDR2 is ANQGSEA in the germline V gene. Trimming shortened V by 3 bases and J by 8 bases, and 5 bases separated the two germline ends. Here the CDR3 DNA reads TGCAGCGTTGAGACAGATGAGCAGTTCTTC. Translation: CSVETDEQFF.

The chain couples TRBV19 to TRBJ2-2, with TRBD2 identical over 7 bases. The J segment lost 11 bases and the V segment lost 6 bases, leaving 15 bases of the junction unmatched. This CDR3 has 15 amino acids. Per germline, CDR1 LNHDA and CDR2 SQIVND (reference sequence). The chain's CDR3 is CASRWGGVISGELFF. CDR3 DNA sequence: TGTGCCAGTAGATGGGGGGGAGTAATAAGCGGAGAGCTGTTTTTT.

The CDR3, as DNA: TGTGCCAGCAGTCTACAGGGGAGAACCTACGAGCAGTACTTC. Its protein is CASSLQGRTYEQYF. J is TRBJ2-7 and V is TRBV6-2 or TRBV6-3; 7 nucleotides agree with TRBD1. The ends lost 5 bases at V and 2 bases at J; junction bases unmatched: 6. CDR1 and CDR2 from the germline V gene are MNHEY and SVGEGT. The CDR3 consists of 14 residues.

This clonotype has only a few counts. The CDR3 region has the DNA TGTGCCAGCAGCCCGGGGGGGGTCGACTATGGCTACACCTTC. It specifies CASSPGGVDYGYTF. The genes are TRBV5-6 and TRBJ1-2, with a tentative D call TRBD1 (5 bases). This CDR3 spans 14 amino acids. CDR1 SGHDT and CDR2 YYEEEE come from the germline V gene. V was cut by 4 bases and J by 3 bases, with 13 bases left in between. The whole variable domain, filled in from reference TRBV5-6 and TRBJ1-2, reads DAGVTQSPTHLIKTRGQQVTLRCSPKSGHDTVSWYQQALGQGPQFIFQYYEEEERQRGNFPDRFSGHQFPNYSSELNVNALLLGDSALYLCASSPGGVDYGYTFGSGTRLTVV.

The CDR3 reads CSVDVGAGNTGELFF. For the CDR3, the DNA is TGCAGCGTGGATGTGGGGGCTGGGAACACCGGGGAGCTGTTTTTT. The chain couples TRBV29-1 to TRBJ2-2; TRBD1 is a possible D gene (6 bases). CDR3 length: 15 residues. CDR1 and CDR2 from the germline V gene are SQVTM and ANQGSEA. The ends were cut back, 6 bases at V and 1 base at J, with 15 bases in the middle.

The V gene is TRBV4-3, the J gene TRBJ2-7, with 8 nucleotides matching TRBD2. Germline CDR1 is LGHNA and CDR2 is YSLEER. The CDR3 consists of 16 residues. Losses at the gene ends were 4 bases for V and 2 bases for J; bases not matched to a gene: 10. The CDR3 bases are TGCGCCAGCAGCCGGAATAGCGGGGAAGGGACCTACGAGCAGTACTTC. This translates into CASSRNSGEGTYEQYF.

This clonotype was counted between two and nine times. The genes are TRBV5-1 and TRBJ1-5; 7 nucleotides align to TRBD1. CDR3 length: 17 amino acids. Looked up from germline, CDR1 is SGHRS and CDR2 is YFSETQ. V lost 0 bases, J lost 7 bases, and 13 bases stayed unmatched. CDR3 DNA sequence: TGCGCCAGCAGCTTGGGGGACAGCCCGGATATTTTCCAGCCCCAGCATTTT. Its protein is CASSLGDSPDIFQPQHF.

J is TRBJ1-2 and V is TRBV24-1; TRBD1 aligns across 11 bases. The CDR3 is 16 amino acids. Looked up from germline, CDR1 is KGHDR and CDR2 is SFDVKD. Losses at the gene ends were 7 bases for V and 7 bases for J; bases not matched to a gene: 13. CDR3 sequence (DNA): TGTGCCACCAGCAGCTCCGATCTCGGGACAGGGGGTGGCTACACCTTC. It yields the protein CATSSSDLGTGGGYTF.

This clonotype was seen more than once but under ten times. The V call is TRBV7-7, the J call TRBJ2-1, with D possibly TRBD2 on 6 matching bases. Germline V gene sequence: CDR1 SSHAT, CDR2 FNYEAQ (reference sequence). The CDR3 has 17 amino acids. V lost 1 base, J lost 0 bases, and 13 bases lay in between. The CDR3: CASSLGTPGSSYNEQFF. CDR3 nucleotides: TGTGCCAGCAGCTTAGGTACCCCCGGGAGCTCCTACAATGAGCAGTTCTTC.

The chain uses TRBV5-4 and TRBJ2-7; possibly TRBD1 or TRBD2 for D (5 bases each). The CDR3 loop spans 15 amino acids. The ends were cut back, 4 bases at V and 0 bases at J, with 14 bases in the middle. Germline CDR1 and CDR2: SGHNT and YYREEE (reference sequence). DNA for the CDR3: TGTGCCAGCAGCCCGGGACGCCCGAGCTCCTACGAGCAGTACTTC. Encoded protein: CASSPGRPSSYEQYF.

The V call is TRBV7-9, the J call TRBJ1-3, with D hard to call. This CDR3 has 17 amino acids. Trimming took off 3 bases at V and 0 bases at J, with 15 bases between the two ends. Germline lookup yields CDR1 SEHNR and CDR2 FQNEAQ (reference sequence). CDR3 DNA sequence: TGTGCCAGCAGCTTCGACTCGTTGGGAGCCTCTGGAAACACCATATATTTT. This encodes CASSFDSLGASGNTIYF. The whole variable domain, remainder taken from reference TRBV7-9 and TRBJ1-3, is DTGVSQNPRHKITKRGQNVTFRCDPISEHNRLYWYRQTLGQGPEFLTYFQNEAQLEKSRLLSDRFSAERPKGSFSTLEIQRTEQGDSAMYLCASSFDSLGASGNTIYFGEGSWLTVV.